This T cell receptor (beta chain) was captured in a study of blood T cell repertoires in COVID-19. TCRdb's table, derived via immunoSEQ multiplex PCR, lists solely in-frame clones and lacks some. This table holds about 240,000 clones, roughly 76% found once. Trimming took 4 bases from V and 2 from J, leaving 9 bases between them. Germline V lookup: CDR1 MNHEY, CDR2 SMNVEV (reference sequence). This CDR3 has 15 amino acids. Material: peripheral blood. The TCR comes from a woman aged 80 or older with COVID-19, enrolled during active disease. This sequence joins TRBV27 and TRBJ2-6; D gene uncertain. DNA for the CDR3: TGTGCCAGCAGTTCTGAGAATCCTGGGGCCAACGTCCTGACTTTC. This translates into CASSSENPGANVLTF.